What follows are 22 T cell receptor beta chains derived from one specimen sequenced in a study of beta chain features in type 1 diabetes. Expressed TCRB transcripts were sequenced because the entire RNA isolate underwent reverse transcription. Some clones are missing from TCRdb's copy, which holds only in-frame ones; the method was immunoSEQ multiplex PCR. The sample contains under 950,000 clones, roughly 17% of which appear only once. Sequencing was performed on naive CD4+ T cells from blood. These receptors originate from a woman aged 18-29 years in good health.

This clone has a single count. V gene TRBV28 combines with J gene TRBJ2-5; TRBD2 matches at 8 bases. This CDR3 has 15 amino acids. V lost 6 bases, J lost 3 bases, and 9 bases stayed unmatched. Per the germline V gene, CDR1 is MDHEN and CDR2 is SYDVKM. The CDR3 region has the DNA TGTGCCAGCAGCCCCGGGACTAGGACAAAAGAGACCCAGTACTTC. It codes for CASSPGTRTKETQYF. The full variable domain, with the rest looked up from reference TRBV28 and TRBJ2-5, is DVKVTQSSRYLVKRTGEKVFLECVQDMDHENMFWYRQDPGLGLRLIYFSYDVKMKEKGDIPEGYSVSREKKERFSLILESASTNQTSMYLCASSPGTRTKETQYFGPGTRLLVL.

This chain joins TRBV5-1 and TRBJ1-4; D gene ambiguous. Trimming took off 4 bases at V and 8 bases at J, with 18 bases between the two ends. Germline V gene lookup returns CDR1 SGHRS and CDR2 YFSETQ. CDR3 length equals 15 residues. This CDR3 reads CASSPRSRESEKLFF. The CDR3 nucleotides are TGCGCCAGCAGCCCCCGTTCCAGAGAGTCGGAAAAACTGTTTTTT. The full variable domain, with the rest looked up from reference TRBV5-1 and TRBJ1-4, is KAGVTQTPRYLIKTRGQQVTLSCSPISGHRSVSWYQQTPGQGLQFLFEYFSETQRNKGNFPGRFSGRQFSNSRSEMNVSTLELGDSALYLCASSPRSRESEKLFFGSGTQLSVL.

This clone has a handful of counts. This chain uses TRBV2 with TRBJ2-7, with D hard to call. CDR1 and CDR2 (germline): SNHLY, FYNNEI. This CDR3 has 13 amino acids. Trimming left V 4 bases short and J 3 bases short, with 10 bases between. CDR3 residues: CASSGEPHYEQYF. CDR3 sequence (DNA): TGTGCCAGCAGTGGCGAACCGCACTACGAGCAGTACTTC.

The genes are TRBV9 and TRBJ2-1; D gene ambiguous. Between the trimmed V and J ends, which lost 3 bases and 0 bases, there was a span of 10 bases. CDR1 and CDR2 from the germline V gene are SGDLS and YYNGEE. This CDR3 has 15 amino acids. The CDR3 sequence is CASSARPSSYNEQFF. The CDR3 DNA sequence: TGTGCCAGCAGCGCGAGACCAAGCTCCTACAATGAGCAGTTCTTC.

As regards this clone: A much bigger clone sits one base away, suggesting this may be a read error. The V gene is TRBV7-8, the J gene TRBJ2-2; D uncertain. Between the trimmed V and J ends, which lost 6 bases and 1 base, there was a span of 3 bases. The CDR3 is made up of 12 amino acids. Germline V gives CDR1 SGHVS, CDR2 FQNEAQ. The CDR3 nucleotides are TGTGCCAGCAGTCTGAACACCGGGGAGCTGTTTTTT. Protein: CASSLNTGELFF.

The genes are TRBV7-2 and TRBJ2-1; D remains ambiguous. Germline CDR1 and CDR2: SGHTA and FQGNSA. CDR3 length equals 13 residues. Between the trimmed V and J ends, which lost 2 bases and 7 bases, there was a span of 9 bases. CDR3: CASSLWLGNEQFF. CDR3 DNA: TGTGCCAGCAGCTTATGGTTGGGGAATGAGCAGTTCTTC.

A few counts support this clone. A much larger clonotype is one base distant, so this may be a read error. V usage is TRBV2 and J usage is TRBJ2-7; D is ambiguous. The CDR3 consists of 11 residues. Germline CDR1 and CDR2: SNHLY and FYNNEI. Trimming took 5 bases from V and 4 from J, leaving 6 bases between them. In DNA form, the CDR3 reads TGTGCCAGCAGTCTAGGGTACGAGCAGTACTTC. Translating gives CASSLGYEQYF.

The chain links TRBV7-2 to TRBJ2-1; tentative D call: TRBD2 (5 bases). V lost 7 bases to trimming and J lost 0 bases, with 10 bases between them. CDR3 length: 14 amino acids. Looked up from germline, CDR1 is SGHTA and CDR2 is FQGNSA. The CDR3 bases are TGTGCCAGCACCCCGAGGGCCTCCTACAATGAGCAGTTCTTC. Protein product: CASTPRASYNEQFF.

The rearrangement uses TRBV18 and TRBJ2-7; D gene uncertain. Germline CDR1 and CDR2: KGHSH and LQKENI. With 3 bases removed from V and 3 bases from J, the gap between germline ends came to 9 bases. The CDR3 covers 13 residues. Written as DNA, the CDR3 is TGTGCCAGCTCACCGGCGGACCTCTACGAGCAGTACTTC. Translation: CASSPADLYEQYF.

The chain joins TRBV7-9 to TRBJ2-2; no clear D gene. This CDR3 is built from 14 residues. The germline CDR1 and CDR2 sequences are SEHNR and FQNEAQ (reference sequence). The V end was cut by 6 bases, the J end by 6 bases, with 14 bases between. The CDR3 DNA reads TGTGCCAGCAGACCTTCCGAATGGGCCGGGGAGCTGTTTTTT. Translating gives CASRPSEWAGELFF.

The chain joins TRBV4-2 to TRBJ1-4; D is unclear. V dropped 3 bases and J dropped 6 bases, with 11 bases sitting between them. The V gene's germline CDR1 is LGHNA and CDR2 YNFKEQ. The CDR3 spans 14 residues. This CDR3 is CASSHIGGDEKLFF. The DNA of the CDR3 is TGTGCCAGCAGCCATATCGGCGGGGATGAAAAACTGTTTTTT.

The V gene is TRBV18, the J gene TRBJ2-3, with D possibly matching TRBD2 (6 bases). The CDR3 consists of 15 residues. The V gene lost 4 bases and the J gene lost 0 bases, with 11 bases spanning the gap. Germline lookup yields CDR1 KGHSH and CDR2 LQKENI. The DNA for the CDR3 is TGTGCCAGCTCACTGAGCGGGTCGAGCACAGATACGCAGTATTTT. Translating it yields CASSLSGSSTDTQYF.

This rearrangement joins TRBV10-3 to TRBJ1-5; TRBD1 matches 11 bases. V trimming: 6 bases; J trimming: 3 bases; junction bases outside the gene matches: 4. The CDR3 covers 15 residues. Germline V gene sequence: CDR1 ENHRY, CDR2 SYGVKD. In DNA, the CDR3 is TGTGCCATCAGAGGGACAGGGGGGCCCAATCAGCCCCAGCATTTT. This sequence encodes CAIRGTGGPNQPQHF.

The V and J genes are TRBV5-1 and TRBJ2-7; D remains ambiguous. This CDR3 comprises 15 residues. CDR1 and CDR2 (germline): SGHRS, YFSETQ. The germline V and J ends were trimmed by 0 bases and 0 bases, with 10 bases remaining between them. In DNA, the CDR3 is TGCGCCAGCAGCTTGGTCGCCGGAACCTCCTACGAGCAGTACTTC. It is translated as CASSLVAGTSYEQYF.

This clone was detected only a few times. The V call is TRBV6-5, the J call TRBJ1-1; D gene ambiguous. CDR1 is MNHEY and CDR2 is SVGAGI in the germline V gene. The CDR3 contains 15 residues. V was cut by 2 bases and J by 2 bases, with 12 bases left in between. The CDR3 is CASSYRRARNTEAFF. CDR3 nucleotides: TGTGCCAGCAGTTACAGGAGAGCTCGAAACACTGAAGCTTTCTTT.

Comment on this clone: The sample has other DNA sequences that encode this CDR3 too. V and J are TRBV6-1 and TRBJ2-5; no firm D call. The germline gives CDR1 MNHNS, CDR2 SASEGT. V was trimmed by 5 bases and J by 1 base, leaving 2 bases between them. The CDR3 loop spans 11 amino acids. The CDR3 spells CASSRQETQYF. The CDR3 DNA sequence: TGTGCCAGCAGTCGCCAAGAGACCCAGTACTTC.

This clone was seen a handful of times. The chain has TRBV7-2 and TRBJ2-5; no clear D gene. From germline, CDR1 is SGHTA and CDR2 FQGNSA. Trimming stripped 5 bases from V and 1 base from J, with 14 bases between. The CDR3 extends over 15 amino acids. In DNA, the CDR3 is TGTGCCAGCAGCCCAATGGTTGGGCTCCAAGAGACCCAGTACTTC. Translating it yields CASSPMVGLQETQYF.

The J gene is TRBJ2-1, the V gene TRBV7-3, with 10 bases fitting TRBD2. V lost 4 bases to trimming and J lost 5 bases; unmatched junction nucleotides: 8. Germline lookup yields CDR1 SGHTA and CDR2 FQGTGA. The CDR3 covers 16 residues. CDR3 coding DNA: TGTGCCAGCAGCTCACGAGCGGGAGGGGAGAACAATGAGCAGTTCTTC. This translates into CASSSRAGGENNEQFF.

The chain recombines TRBV6-6 with TRBJ2-7; perhaps TRBD2 as D (5 bases). The length of the CDR3 is 15 residues. CDR1 is MNHNY, CDR2 SVGAGI, per germline (reference sequence). Trimming stripped 0 bases from V and 1 base from J, with 10 bases between. The CDR3 region is CASSYSPSQSYEQYF. In nucleotides, the CDR3 is TGTGCCAGCAGTTACTCGCCTAGCCAATCCTACGAGCAGTACTTC.

The chain is built from TRBV6-1 and TRBJ1-5, with D tentatively TRBD1 (6 bases). The CDR3 extends over 15 amino acids. With 5 bases removed from V and 0 bases from J, the gap between germline ends came to 11 bases. The V gene's germline CDR1 is MNHNS and CDR2 SASEGT. The CDR3 sequence: CASSTYRDSNQPQHF. The CDR3 region has the DNA TGTGCCAGCAGTACTTACAGGGATAGCAATCAGCCCCAGCATTTT.

The gene calls are TRBV21-1 and TRBJ2-1; TRBD2 is taken as the D call from the table, unchecked against the DNA. TRBV21-1 is deemed a pseudogene. The CDR3 consists of 16 residues. The CDR3 spells CASSRSGRKFGDEQFF. DNA of the CDR3: TGTGCCAGCAGCCGTAGCGGGAGAAAGTTTGGCGATGAGCAGTTCTTC.

This clone was seen a handful of times. CDR3 nucleotides: TGCAGCGTCGAGGGACTAGCGGGAATTGGGTACGAGCAGTACTTC. Residues: CSVEGLAGIGYEQYF. The chain joins TRBV29-1 to TRBJ2-7; 13 bases line up with TRBD2. The germline CDR1 and CDR2 sequences are SQVTM and ANQGSEA. V shed 6 bases, J shed 4 bases, and the junction held 9 bases outside the gene matches. This CDR3 region has 15 residues.